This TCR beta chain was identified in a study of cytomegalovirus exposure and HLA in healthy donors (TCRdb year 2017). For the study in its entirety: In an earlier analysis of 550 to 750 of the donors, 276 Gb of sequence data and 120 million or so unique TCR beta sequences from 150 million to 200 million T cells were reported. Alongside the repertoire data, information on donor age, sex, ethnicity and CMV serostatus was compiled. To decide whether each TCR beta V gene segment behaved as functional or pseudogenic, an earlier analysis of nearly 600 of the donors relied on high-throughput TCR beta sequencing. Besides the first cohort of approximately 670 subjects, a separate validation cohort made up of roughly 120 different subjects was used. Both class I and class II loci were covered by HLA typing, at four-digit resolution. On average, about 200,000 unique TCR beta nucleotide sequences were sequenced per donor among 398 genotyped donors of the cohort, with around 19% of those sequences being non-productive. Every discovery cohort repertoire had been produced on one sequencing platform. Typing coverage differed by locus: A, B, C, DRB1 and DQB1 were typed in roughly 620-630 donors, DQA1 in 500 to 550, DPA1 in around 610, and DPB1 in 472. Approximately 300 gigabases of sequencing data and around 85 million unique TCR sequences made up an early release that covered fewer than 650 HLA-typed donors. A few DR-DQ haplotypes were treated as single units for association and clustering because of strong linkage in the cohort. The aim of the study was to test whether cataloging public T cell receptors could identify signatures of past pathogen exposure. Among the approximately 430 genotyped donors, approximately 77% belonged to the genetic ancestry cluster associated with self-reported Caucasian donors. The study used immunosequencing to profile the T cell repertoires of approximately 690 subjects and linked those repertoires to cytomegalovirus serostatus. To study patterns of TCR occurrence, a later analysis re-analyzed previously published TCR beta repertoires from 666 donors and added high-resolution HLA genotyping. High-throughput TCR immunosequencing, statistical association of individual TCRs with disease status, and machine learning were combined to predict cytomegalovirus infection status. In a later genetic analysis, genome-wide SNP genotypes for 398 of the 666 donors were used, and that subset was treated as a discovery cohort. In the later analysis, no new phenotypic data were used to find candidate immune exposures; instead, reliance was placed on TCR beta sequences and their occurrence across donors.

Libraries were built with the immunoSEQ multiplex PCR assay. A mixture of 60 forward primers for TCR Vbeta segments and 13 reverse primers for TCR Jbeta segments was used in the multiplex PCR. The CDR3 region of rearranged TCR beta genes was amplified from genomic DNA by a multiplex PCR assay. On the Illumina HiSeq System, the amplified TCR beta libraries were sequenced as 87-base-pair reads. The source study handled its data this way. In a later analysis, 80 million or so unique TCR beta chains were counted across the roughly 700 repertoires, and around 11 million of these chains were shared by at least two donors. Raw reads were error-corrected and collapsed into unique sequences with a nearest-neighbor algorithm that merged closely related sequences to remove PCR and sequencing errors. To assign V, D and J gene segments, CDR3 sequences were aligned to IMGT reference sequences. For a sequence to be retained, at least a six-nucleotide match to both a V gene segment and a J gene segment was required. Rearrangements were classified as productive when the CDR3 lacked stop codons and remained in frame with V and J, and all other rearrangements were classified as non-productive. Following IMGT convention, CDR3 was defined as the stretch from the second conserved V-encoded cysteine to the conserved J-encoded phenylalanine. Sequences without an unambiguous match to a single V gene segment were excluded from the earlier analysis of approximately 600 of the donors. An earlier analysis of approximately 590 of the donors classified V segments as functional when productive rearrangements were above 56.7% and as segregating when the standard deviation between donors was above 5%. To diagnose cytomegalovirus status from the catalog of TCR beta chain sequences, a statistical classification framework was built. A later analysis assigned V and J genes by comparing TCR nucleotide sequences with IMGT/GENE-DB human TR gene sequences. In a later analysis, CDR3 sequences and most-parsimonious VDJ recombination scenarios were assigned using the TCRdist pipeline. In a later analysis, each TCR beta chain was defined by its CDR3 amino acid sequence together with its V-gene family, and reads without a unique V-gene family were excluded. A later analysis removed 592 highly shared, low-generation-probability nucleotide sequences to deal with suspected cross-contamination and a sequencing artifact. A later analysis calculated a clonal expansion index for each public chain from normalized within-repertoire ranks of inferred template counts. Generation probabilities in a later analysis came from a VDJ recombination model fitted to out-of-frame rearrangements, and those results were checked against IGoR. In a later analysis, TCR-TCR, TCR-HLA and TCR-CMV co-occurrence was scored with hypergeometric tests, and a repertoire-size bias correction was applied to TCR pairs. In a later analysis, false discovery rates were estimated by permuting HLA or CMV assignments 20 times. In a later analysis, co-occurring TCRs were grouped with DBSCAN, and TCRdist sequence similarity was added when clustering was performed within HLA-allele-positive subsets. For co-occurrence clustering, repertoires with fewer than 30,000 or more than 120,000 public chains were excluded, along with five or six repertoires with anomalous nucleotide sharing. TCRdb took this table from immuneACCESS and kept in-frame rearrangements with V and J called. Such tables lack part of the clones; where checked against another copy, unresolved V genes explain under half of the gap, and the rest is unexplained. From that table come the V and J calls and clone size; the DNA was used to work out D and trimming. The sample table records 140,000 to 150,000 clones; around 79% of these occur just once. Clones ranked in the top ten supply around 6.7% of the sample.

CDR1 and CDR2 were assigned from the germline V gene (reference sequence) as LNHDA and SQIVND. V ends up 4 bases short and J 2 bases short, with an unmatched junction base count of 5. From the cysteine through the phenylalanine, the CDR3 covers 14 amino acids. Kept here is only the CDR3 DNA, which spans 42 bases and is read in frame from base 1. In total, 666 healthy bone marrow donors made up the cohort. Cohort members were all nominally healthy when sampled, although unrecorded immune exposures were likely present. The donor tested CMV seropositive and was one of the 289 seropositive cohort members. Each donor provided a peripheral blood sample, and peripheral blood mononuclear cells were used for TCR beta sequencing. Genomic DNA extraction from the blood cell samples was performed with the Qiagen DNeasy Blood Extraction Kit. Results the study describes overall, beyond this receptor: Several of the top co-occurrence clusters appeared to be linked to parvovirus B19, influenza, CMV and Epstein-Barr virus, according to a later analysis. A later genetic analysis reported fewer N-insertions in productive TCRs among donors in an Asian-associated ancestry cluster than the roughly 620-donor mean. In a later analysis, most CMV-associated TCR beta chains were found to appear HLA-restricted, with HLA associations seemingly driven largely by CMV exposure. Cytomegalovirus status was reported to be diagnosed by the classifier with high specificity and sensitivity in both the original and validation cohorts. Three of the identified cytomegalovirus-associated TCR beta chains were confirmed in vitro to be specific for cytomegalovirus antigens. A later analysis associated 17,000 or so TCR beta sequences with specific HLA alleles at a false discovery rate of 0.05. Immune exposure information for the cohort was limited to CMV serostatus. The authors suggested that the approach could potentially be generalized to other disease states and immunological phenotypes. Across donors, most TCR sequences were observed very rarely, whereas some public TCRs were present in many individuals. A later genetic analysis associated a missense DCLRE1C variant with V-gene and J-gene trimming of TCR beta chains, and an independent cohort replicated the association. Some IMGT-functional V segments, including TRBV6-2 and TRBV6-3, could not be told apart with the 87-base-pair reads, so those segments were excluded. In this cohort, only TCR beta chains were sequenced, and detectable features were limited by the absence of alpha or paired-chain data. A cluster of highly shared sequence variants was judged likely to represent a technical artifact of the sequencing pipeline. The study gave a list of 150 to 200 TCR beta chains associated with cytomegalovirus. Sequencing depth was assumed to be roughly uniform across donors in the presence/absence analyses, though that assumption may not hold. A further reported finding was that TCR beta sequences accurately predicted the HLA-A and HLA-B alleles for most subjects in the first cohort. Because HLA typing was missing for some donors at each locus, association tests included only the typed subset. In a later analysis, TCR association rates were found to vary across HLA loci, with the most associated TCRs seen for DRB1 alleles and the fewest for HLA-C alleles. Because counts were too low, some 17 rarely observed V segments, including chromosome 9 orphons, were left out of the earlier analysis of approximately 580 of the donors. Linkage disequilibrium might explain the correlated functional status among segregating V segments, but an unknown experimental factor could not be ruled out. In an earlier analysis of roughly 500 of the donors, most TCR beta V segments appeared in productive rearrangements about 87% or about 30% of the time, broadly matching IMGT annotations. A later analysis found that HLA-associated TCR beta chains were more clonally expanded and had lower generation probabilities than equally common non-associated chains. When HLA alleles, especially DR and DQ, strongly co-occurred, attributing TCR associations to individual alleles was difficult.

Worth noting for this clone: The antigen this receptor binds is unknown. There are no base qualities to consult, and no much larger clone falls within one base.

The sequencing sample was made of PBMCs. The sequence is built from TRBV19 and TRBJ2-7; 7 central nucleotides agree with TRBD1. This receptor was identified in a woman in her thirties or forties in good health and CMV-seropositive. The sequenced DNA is TGTGCCAGTAGTACCACCGGGACAGCCTACGAGCAGTACTTC. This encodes CASSTTGTAYEQYF.